This TCR beta chain originates from a study of OX40 agonist ivuxolimab in advanced cancers. About the investigation overall: Ivuxolimab, which targeted the costimulatory receptor OX40 (CD134), was an agonistic, fully human IgG2 monoclonal antibody. Intravenous ivuxolimab was administered to patients every 2 weeks at six dose levels: 0.01, 0.1, 0.3, 1.5, 3 and 10 mg/kg. Prior anti-PD-1, anti-PD-L1 or anti-CTLA-4 therapy was permitted, and 40% of dose-escalation patients had received checkpoint inhibitors. In the dose-escalation cohort, approximately 82% of patients were male, and the mean age was 60 years with a range of roughly 23 to 79. Three dose-escalation patients achieved partial responses, one with hepatocellular carcinoma and two with cutaneous melanoma. Of the approximately 50 dose-escalation patients, hepatocellular carcinoma was present in around 20, melanoma in around 15, renal cell carcinoma in 9 and head and neck cancer in 9. The paper covers the monotherapy dose-escalation part of the phase I ivuxolimab trial, which included N ≈ 57 patients. The point of sequencing TCRbeta in the periphery was to test whether ivuxolimab changed TCR sequence diversity and drove clonal T-cell expansion.

Details on this clone: Its antigen has not been determined. The record has no base qualities; no much larger clone is one base away.

The CDR3 holds 17 amino acids from the cysteine to the phenylalanine. Only CDR3 DNA is held: 51 bases, read in frame from base 1. The germline V gene encodes CDR1 SGHNT and CDR2 YYREEE (reference sequence). Relative to germline, V is 4 bases shorter and J is 6 bases shorter, with 23 bases between their ends. For sequencing of the TCRbeta CDR3 region, genomic DNA was extracted from the sorted cells. The immunoSEQ Assay was used to sequence the TCRbeta CDR3 regions. TCRdb took over this immuneACCESS table, retaining in-frame rearrangements with V and J assigned. Such tables are incomplete; in checked studies, under half of the missing clones stem from an unresolved V gene, and the remainder is unexplained. This sample holds tens of thousands of clones; roughly nine tenths were observed only once. The ten largest clones capture approximately 2.1% of the sample. On the study overall, not on this receptor specifically: The antigen specificity of the clonally expanded peripheral T cells was not determined. Low levels of normalized T-cell clonal expansion were also seen in some nonresponding patients. After ivuxolimab, more expanded clones were found on average in CD8+ T cells than in CD4+ T cells. Partial responders in the 0.1-3.0 mg/kg groups had among the lowest normalized peripheral clonal expansion, especially among CD8+ T cells. At doses of 0.1 to 3.0 mg/kg, clonal expansion of both CD4+ and CD8+ blood T cells was observed from baseline to week 6.

Patients with autoimmune disease history or receiving systemic immunosuppression were excluded from the trial. In every dose cohort, peripheral blood was drawn for TCR sequencing at baseline, cycle 4 day 1, and cycle 7 day 1. The samples were taken from a phase I, first-in-human, multicenter, open-label dose-escalation trial of ivuxolimab. Adults with locally advanced or metastatic melanoma, renal cell carcinoma, hepatocellular carcinoma or head and neck squamous cell carcinoma were enrolled in the trial. CD4+ and CD8+ T cells were sorted separately from peripheral blood before TCR sequencing. The rearranged segments are TRBV5-4 and TRBJ2-1; a weak D assignment points to TRBD2 (7 bases agree). The material sequenced was CD4+ or CD8+ T cells sorted from blood, taken in a trial of the OX40 agonist ivuxolimab. This clonotype was obtained from an adult with an advanced solid tumor such as melanoma, head and neck, liver or kidney cancer. In nucleotide form, the sequence is TGTGCCAGCAGCCGTCCTCTTGGGGGGGGGCCAAGCAATGAGCAGTTCTTC. Its protein is CASSRPLGGGPSNEQFF.